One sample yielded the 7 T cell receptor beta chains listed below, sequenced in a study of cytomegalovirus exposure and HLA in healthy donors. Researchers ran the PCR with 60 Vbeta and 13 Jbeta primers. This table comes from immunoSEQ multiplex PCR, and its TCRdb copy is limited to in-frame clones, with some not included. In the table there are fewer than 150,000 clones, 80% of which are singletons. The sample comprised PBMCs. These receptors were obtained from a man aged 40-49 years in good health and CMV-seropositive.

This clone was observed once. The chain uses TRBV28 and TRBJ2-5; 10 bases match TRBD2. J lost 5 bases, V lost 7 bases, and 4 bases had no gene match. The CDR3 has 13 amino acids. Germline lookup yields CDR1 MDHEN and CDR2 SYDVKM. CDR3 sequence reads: CASTISGGETQYF. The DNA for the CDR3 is TGTGCCAGCACTATTAGCGGGGGGGAGACCCAGTACTTC.

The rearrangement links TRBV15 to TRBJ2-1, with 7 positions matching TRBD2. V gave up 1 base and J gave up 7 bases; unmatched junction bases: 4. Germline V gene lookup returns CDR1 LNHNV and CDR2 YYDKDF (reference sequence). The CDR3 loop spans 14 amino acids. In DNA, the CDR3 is TGTGCCACCAGCAGAGCGGGGGGAGGGAATGAGCAGTTCTTC. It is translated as CATSRAGGGNEQFF.

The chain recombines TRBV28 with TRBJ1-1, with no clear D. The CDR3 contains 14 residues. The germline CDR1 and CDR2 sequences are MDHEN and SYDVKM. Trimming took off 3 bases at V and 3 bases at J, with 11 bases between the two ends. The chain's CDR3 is CASSFAGRDTEAFF. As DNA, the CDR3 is TGTGCCAGCAGTTTTGCGGGTAGGGACACTGAAGCTTTCTTT.

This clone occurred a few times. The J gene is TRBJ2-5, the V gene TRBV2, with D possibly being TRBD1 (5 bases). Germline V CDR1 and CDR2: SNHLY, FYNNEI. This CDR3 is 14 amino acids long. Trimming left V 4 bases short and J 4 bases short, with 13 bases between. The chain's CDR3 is CASSVQGVLETQYF. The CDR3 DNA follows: TGTGCCAGCAGTGTTCAAGGGGTCTTAGAGACCCAGTACTTC. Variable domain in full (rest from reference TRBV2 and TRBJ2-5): EPEVTQTPSHQVTQMGQEVILRCVPISNHLYFYWYRQILGQKVEFLVSFYNNEISEKSEIFDDQFSVERPDGSNFTLKIRSTKLEDSAMYFCASSVQGVLETQYFGPGTRLLVL.

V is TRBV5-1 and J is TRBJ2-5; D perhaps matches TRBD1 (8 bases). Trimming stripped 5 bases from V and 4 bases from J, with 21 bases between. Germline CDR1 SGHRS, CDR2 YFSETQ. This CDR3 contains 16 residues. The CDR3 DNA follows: TGCGCCAGCAGGCCGGACAGGGTTGGGAGGGGAGAGACCCAGTACTTC. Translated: CASRPDRVGRGETQYF.

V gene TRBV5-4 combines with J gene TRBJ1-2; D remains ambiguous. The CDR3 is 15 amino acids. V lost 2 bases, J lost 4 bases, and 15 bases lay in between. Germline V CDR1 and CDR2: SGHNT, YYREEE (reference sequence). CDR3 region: CASSFDPAVGYGYTF. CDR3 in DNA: TGTGCCAGCAGCTTTGACCCTGCGGTAGGCTATGGCTACACCTTC.

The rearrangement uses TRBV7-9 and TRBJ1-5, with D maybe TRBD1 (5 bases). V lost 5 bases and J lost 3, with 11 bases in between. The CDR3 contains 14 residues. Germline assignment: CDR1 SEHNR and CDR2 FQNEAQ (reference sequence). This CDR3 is CASSRDSNNQPQHF. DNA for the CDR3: TGTGCCAGCAGCCGAGACAGTAACAATCAGCCCCAGCATTTT.